This TCR beta chain was captured by sequencing in a study of control samples from healthy donors and cancer patients. CDR1 SGHKS and CDR2 YYEKEE come from the germline V gene (reference sequence). Trimming took 4 bases from V and 0 from J, leaving 5 bases between them. The CDR3 length is 13 residues. Data came from immunoSEQ multiplex PCR; TCRdb stores just in-frame clones and leaves some out. This table holds around 25,000 clones, approximately 91% found once. This sequence joins TRBV5-5 and TRBJ1-5; D ambiguous. The receptor was derived from a man over 45 with lung cancer. Sequences were obtained from PBMCs. Here the CDR3 DNA reads TGTGCCAGCAGCCGAAATAGCAATCAGCCCCAGCATTTT. Translated: CASSRNSNQPQHF.